A selection of T cell receptor beta chains follows, all from one sample in a study of blood T cell repertoires in COVID-19. Clones were read by immunoSEQ multiplex PCR, and TCRdb kept only the in-frame ones, dropping some. The table lists about 140,000 clones, 80% to 85% of them singletons, with approximately 8.2% in the top ten. Sequencing was carried out using peripheral blood. The receptors come from a human donor in a cohort sampled during active COVID-19. The CDR3 runs from the conserved cysteine through the conserved F or W. A D gene is named only where the DNA matches it firmly. Rows may omit the clone size; those that give it use once, few, many or a size class.

clone size | J gene | V gene | D gene | CDR3 protein | CDR3 DNA
- | TRBJ2-2 | TRBV14 | TRBD1 | CASSVRTGINTGELFF | TGTGCCAGCAGCGTTAGGACAGGGATAAACACCGGGGAGCTGTTTTTT
once | TRBJ1-4 | TRBV18 | - | CASSYSTTNEKLFF | TGTGCCAGCTCATACAGTACAACTAATGAAAAACTGTTTTTT
- | TRBJ1-3 | TRBV28 | TRBD1 | CAIHTGAVSGNTIYF | TGTGCCATCCACACAGGGGCCGTCTCTGGAAACACCATATATTTT
- | TRBJ2-5 | TRBV28 | TRBD1 | CASSPYPTGWALGKETQYF | TGTGCCAGCAGCCCCTACCCGACAGGGTGGGCCCTGGGGAAGGAGACCCAGTACTTC
- | TRBJ2-1 | TRBV24-1 | TRBD2 | CATSGGRGRLAGGSTYNEQFF | TGTGCCACCAGCGGGGGGAGGGGGAGACTAGCGGGAGGATCTACCTACAATGAGCAGTTCTTC
- | TRBJ2-7 | TRBV11-1 | - | CASSLFRVRSYEQYF | TGTGCCAGCAGCTTATTCAGGGTGCGATCCTACGAGCAGTACTTC
- | TRBJ2-7 | TRBV18 | - | CASSPGQPLYEQYF | TGTGCCAGCTCACCCGGACAGCCCCTCTACGAGCAGTACTTC
many | TRBJ2-6 | TRBV24-1 | - | CATSDTNSGANVLTF | TGTGCCACCAGCGACACCAACTCTGGGGCCAACGTCCTGACTTTC
- | TRBJ2-5 | TRBV29-1 | TRBD2 | CSVRTSGSPRRRQETQYF | TGCAGCGTCCGGACTAGCGGGAGCCCGCGAAGGCGTCAAGAGACCCAGTACTTC
once | TRBJ1-2 | TRBV6-2/TRBV6-3 | - | CASSQNRGNLRDYGYTF | TGTGCCAGCAGTCAAAACCGGGGGAACCTGCGGGACTATGGCTACACCTTC
- | TRBJ1-2 | TRBV27 | TRBD1 | CASSFSGGVYYGYTF | TGTGCCAGCAGTTTCTCAGGGGGCGTATACTATGGCTACACCTTC
- | TRBJ1-3 | TRBV14 | TRBD1 | CASSYDRGAGNTIYF | TGTGCCAGCAGCTACGACAGGGGGGCTGGAAACACCATATATTTT
- | TRBJ2-1 | TRBV7-2 | - | CASSLVRERNEQFF | TGTGCCAGCAGCTTAGTCCGGGAAAGGAATGAGCAGTTCTTC
- | TRBJ2-2 | TRBV7-9 | TRBD2 | CASSSPSGGNTGELFF | TGTGCCAGCAGCTCCCCTAGCGGGGGGAACACCGGGGAGCTGTTTTTT
- | TRBJ1-1 | TRBV28 | TRBD1 | CASSVWTGERTEAFF | TGTGCCAGCAGTGTCTGGACAGGGGAGCGCACTGAAGCTTTCTTT
- | TRBJ2-7 | TRBV7-9 | - | CASSPQDVALEQYF | TGTGCCAGCAGTCCTCAGGATGTGGCTCTCGAGCAGTACTTC
- | TRBJ2-7 | TRBV27 | TRBD1 | CASSLGQASGTYEQYF | TGTGCCAGCAGTTTGGGACAGGCATCGGGTACCTACGAGCAGTACTTC
- | TRBJ2-7 | TRBV6-5 | - | CASSYHHRSSYEQYF | TGTGCCAGCAGTTACCATCACCGGAGCTCCTACGAGCAGTACTTC
- | TRBJ1-2 | TRBV4-3 | - | CASSHQTENYGYTF | TGCGCCAGCAGCCACCAGACAGAGAACTATGGCTACACCTTC
- | TRBJ2-2 | TRBV6-2/TRBV6-3 | - | CASSYSVFRARWDTGELFF | TGTGCCAGCAGTTACTCTGTCTTCAGGGCGAGGTGGGACACCGGGGAGCTGTTTTTT
- | TRBJ2-3 | TRBV9 | TRBD2 | CASSVGGTSPDTQYF | TGTGCCAGCAGCGTAGGGGGGACTAGCCCAGATACGCAGTATTTT
- | TRBJ2-5 | TRBV6-5 | - | CASSYSLTGTQETQYF | TGTGCCAGCAGTTACTCGTTGACGGGAACCCAAGAGACCCAGTACTTC
few | TRBJ2-5 | TRBV19 | - | CASSNTGWETQYF | TGTGCCAGTAGCAATACGGGGTGGGAGACCCAGTACTTC
few | TRBJ2-7 | TRBV19 | TRBD1 | CASSPRTGEITYEQYF | TGTGCCAGTAGTCCTAGGACAGGAGAAATTACCTACGAGCAGTACTTC
- | TRBJ2-5 | TRBV11-2 | - | CASSRGLSQETQYF | TGTGCCAGCAGTCGGGGACTGAGCCAAGAGACCCAGTACTTC
- | TRBJ1-5 | TRBV5-5 | TRBD1 | CASSPLGQGGQPQHF | TGTGCCAGCAGCCCCCTGGGACAGGGGGGACAGCCCCAGCATTTT
- | TRBJ1-5 | TRBV27 | - | CASSSLAALNQPQHF | TGTGCCAGCAGTTCGCTAGCAGCTTTAAATCAGCCCCAGCATTTT
few | TRBJ2-6 | TRBV2 | - | CASSSRVPGANVLTF | TGTGCCAGCAGTTCCAGGGTCCCTGGGGCCAACGTCCTGACTTTC
- | TRBJ2-7 | TRBV3-1/TRBV3-2 | - | CASSRQRGVVKSYEQYF | TGTGCCAGCAGCCGCCAACGGGGAGTAGTGAAGTCCTACGAGCAGTACTTC
- | TRBJ2-7 | TRBV9 | TRBD2 | CASSSLAGVWGQYEQYF | TGTGCCAGCAGTAGTCTAGCGGGAGTATGGGGCCAATACGAGCAGTACTTC
- | TRBJ2-7 | TRBV7-2 | TRBD1 | CASSLFLLGQGYEQYF | TGTGCCAGCAGCTTGTTCCTTTTGGGACAGGGTTACGAGCAGTACTTC
once | TRBJ1-5 | TRBV19 | - | CASSIGRDSNQPQHF | TGTGCCAGTAGTATTGGTCGAGATAGCAATCAGCCCCAGCATTTT
- | TRBJ2-7 | TRBV14 | TRBD2 | CASSQGSSGSLYEQYF | TGTGCCAGCAGCCAAGGGTCTAGCGGGAGTCTTTACGAGCAGTACTTC
- | TRBJ2-7 | TRBV5-1 | TRBD1 | CASSLAVATGGSEQYF | TGCGCCAGCAGCTTGGCCGTGGCGACAGGGGGCTCCGAGCAGTACTTC
once | TRBJ2-2 | TRBV7-2 | TRBD1 | CASSLQGAGGELFF | TGTGCCAGCAGCTTACAGGGGGCAGGCGGGGAGCTGTTTTTT
- | TRBJ1-3 | TRBV25-1 | - | CASSRTTSGNTIYF | TGTGCCAGCAGTCGGACAACCTCTGGAAACACCATATATTTT
- | TRBJ2-3 | TRBV27 | TRBD2 | CASSFLFAGGGTDTQYF | TGTGCCAGCAGTTTCCTTTTTGCGGGAGGGGGCACAGATACGCAGTATTTT
- | TRBJ2-7 | TRBV3-1/TRBV3-2 | TRBD1 | CASSPLTRTGLYEQYF | TGTGCCAGCAGTCCTCTAACCCGGACAGGGTTGTACGAGCAGTACTTC
- | TRBJ2-7 | TRBV27 | - | CAPRCFYNYEQYF | TGTGCCCCGCGGTGCTTTTACAACTACGAGCAGTACTTC
- | TRBJ1-2 | TRBV5-1 | TRBD1 | CASSSGTGHGYTF | TGCGCCAGCAGCTCAGGGACAGGTCATGGCTACACCTTC
- | TRBJ1-2 | TRBV28 | TRBD1 | CASSPGTASNYGYTF | TGTGCCAGCAGTCCGGGGACAGCATCTAACTATGGCTACACCTTC
- | TRBJ1-5 | TRBV18 | - | CASSPTASNQPQHF | TGTGCCAGCTCACCAACAGCTAGCAATCAGCCCCAGCATTTT
- | TRBJ2-1 | TRBV24-1 | - | CATSDSLRELNYNEQFF | TGTGCCACCAGTGACTCCCTGAGGGAACTCAACTACAATGAGCAGTTCTTC
- | TRBJ2-7 | TRBV23-1 | - | CASSQPRLPSFLLAYEQYF | TGCGCCAGCAGTCAACCCCGTCTGCCTAGCTTTCTTCTAGCCTACGAGCAGTACTTC
- | TRBJ2-3 | TRBV7-2 | TRBD2 | CASSSRLAGGTDTQYF | TGTGCCAGCAGCTCTAGACTAGCGGGAGGCACAGATACGCAGTATTTT
few | TRBJ2-5 | TRBV28 | TRBD2 | CASSSSGRRSQYF | TGTGCCAGCAGTTCTAGCGGGAGAAGATCCCAGTACTTC
- | TRBJ1-4 | TRBV15 | TRBD1 | CATSRDADRGKLFF | TGTGCCACCAGCAGAGATGCCGACAGGGGAAAACTGTTTTTT
- | TRBJ2-2 | TRBV5-1 | TRBD2 | CASSLEGSAGGNTGELFF | TGCGCCAGCAGCTTGGAAGGTTCGGCGGGGGGGAACACCGGGGAGCTGTTTTTT